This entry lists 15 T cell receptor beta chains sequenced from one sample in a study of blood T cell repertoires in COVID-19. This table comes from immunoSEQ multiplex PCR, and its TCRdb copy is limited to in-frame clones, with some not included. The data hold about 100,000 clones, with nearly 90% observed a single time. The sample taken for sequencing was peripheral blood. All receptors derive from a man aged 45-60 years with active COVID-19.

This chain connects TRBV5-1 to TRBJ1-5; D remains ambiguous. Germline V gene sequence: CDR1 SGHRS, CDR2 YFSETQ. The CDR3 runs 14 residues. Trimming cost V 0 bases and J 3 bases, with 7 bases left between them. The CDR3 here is CASSLGQNNQPQHF. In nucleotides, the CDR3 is TGCGCCAGCAGCTTGGGCCAGAACAATCAGCCCCAGCATTTT. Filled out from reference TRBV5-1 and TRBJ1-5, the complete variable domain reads KAGVTQTPRYLIKTRGQQVTLSCSPISGHRSVSWYQQTPGQGLQFLFEYFSETQRNKGNFPGRFSGRQFSNSRSEMNVSTLELGDSALYLCASSLGQNNQPQHFGDGTRLSIL.

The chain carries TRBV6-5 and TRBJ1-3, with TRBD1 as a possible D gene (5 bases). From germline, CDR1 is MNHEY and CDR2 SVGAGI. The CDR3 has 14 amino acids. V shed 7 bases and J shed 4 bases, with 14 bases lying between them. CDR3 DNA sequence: TGTGCCAGCAACCGGGGGGATGGAGGAAACACCATATATTTT. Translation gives CASNRGDGGNTIYF.

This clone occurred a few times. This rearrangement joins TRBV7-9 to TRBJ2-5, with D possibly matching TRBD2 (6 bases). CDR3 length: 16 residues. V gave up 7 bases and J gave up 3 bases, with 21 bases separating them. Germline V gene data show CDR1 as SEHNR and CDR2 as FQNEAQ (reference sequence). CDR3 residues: CASTFGRGRLKETQYF. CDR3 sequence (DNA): TGTGCCAGCACCTTCGGGCGGGGCCGGTTGAAAGAGACCCAGTACTTC.

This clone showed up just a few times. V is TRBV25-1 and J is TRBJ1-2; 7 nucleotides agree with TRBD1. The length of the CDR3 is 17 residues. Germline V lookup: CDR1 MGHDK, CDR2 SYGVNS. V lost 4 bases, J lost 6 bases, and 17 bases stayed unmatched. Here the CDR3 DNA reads TGTGCCAGCAGTGGGTCCTTGGGACAGCGGAGGACCGATGGCTACACCTTC. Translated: CASSGSLGQRRTDGYTF.

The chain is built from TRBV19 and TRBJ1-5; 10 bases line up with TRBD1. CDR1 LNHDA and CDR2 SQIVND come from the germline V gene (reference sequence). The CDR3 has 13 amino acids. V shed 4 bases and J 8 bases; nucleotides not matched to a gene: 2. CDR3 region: CASSRDRGEPQHF. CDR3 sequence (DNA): TGTGCCAGTAGTAGGGACAGGGGCGAGCCCCAGCATTTT. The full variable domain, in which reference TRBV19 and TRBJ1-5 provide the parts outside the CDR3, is DGGITQSPKYLFRKEGQNVTLSCEQNLNHDAMYWYRQDPGQGLRLIYYSQIVNDFQKGDIAEGYSVSREKKESFPLTVTSAQKNPTAFYLCASSRDRGEPQHFGDGTRLSIL.

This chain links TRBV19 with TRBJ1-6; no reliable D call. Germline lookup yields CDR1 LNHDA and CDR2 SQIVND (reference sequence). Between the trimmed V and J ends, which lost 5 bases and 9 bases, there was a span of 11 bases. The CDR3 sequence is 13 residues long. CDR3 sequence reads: CASSEGPVSPLHF. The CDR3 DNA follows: TGTGCCAGTAGTGAGGGCCCGGTTTCACCCCTCCACTTT.

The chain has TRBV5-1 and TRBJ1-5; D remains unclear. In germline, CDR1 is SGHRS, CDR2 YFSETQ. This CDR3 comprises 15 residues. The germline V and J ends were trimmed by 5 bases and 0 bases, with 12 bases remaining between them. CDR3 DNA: TGCGCCAGCAGACTCGACACGACTAGCAATCAGCCCCAGCATTTT. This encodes CASRLDTTSNQPQHF.

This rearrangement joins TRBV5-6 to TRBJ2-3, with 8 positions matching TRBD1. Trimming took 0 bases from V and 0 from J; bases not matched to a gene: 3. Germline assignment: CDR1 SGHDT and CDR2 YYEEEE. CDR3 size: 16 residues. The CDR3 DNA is TGTGCCAGCAGCTTGGCGGACAGGGCTAGCACAGATACGCAGTATTTT. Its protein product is CASSLADRASTDTQYF.

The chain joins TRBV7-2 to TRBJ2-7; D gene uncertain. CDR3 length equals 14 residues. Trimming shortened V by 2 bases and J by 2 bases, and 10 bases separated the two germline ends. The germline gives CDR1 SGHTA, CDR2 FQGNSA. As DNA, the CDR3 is TGTGCCAGCAGCTTACATCGACAAACCTACGAGCAGTACTTC. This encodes CASSLHRQTYEQYF.

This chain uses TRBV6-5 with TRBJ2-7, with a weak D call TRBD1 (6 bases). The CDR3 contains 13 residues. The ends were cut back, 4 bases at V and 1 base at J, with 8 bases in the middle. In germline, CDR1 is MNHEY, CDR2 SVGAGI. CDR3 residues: CASSLQGSYEQYF. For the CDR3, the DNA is TGTGCCAGCAGTTTGCAGGGGTCCTACGAGCAGTACTTC.

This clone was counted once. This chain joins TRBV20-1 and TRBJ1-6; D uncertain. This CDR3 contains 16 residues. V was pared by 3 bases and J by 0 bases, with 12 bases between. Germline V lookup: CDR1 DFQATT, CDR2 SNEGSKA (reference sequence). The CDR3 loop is CSASPLGSSYNSPLHF. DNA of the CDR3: TGCAGTGCTAGTCCCTTGGGGAGCTCCTATAATTCACCCCTCCACTTT.

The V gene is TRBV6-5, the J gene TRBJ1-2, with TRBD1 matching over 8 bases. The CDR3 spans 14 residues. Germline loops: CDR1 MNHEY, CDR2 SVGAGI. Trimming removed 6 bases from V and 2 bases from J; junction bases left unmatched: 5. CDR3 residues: CASRPNRGNYGYTF. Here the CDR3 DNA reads TGTGCCAGCAGACCAAACAGGGGGAACTATGGCTACACCTTC.

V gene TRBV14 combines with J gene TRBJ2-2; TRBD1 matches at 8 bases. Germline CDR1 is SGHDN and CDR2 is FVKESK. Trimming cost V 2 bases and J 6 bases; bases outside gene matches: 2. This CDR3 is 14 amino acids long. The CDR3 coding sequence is TGTGCCAGCAGCCAAAACAGGGGGGCCGGGGAGCTGTTTTTT. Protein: CASSQNRGAGELFF. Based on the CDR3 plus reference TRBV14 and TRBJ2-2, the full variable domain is EAGVTQFPSHSVIEKGQTVTLRCDPISGHDNLYWYRRVMGKEIKFLLHFVKESKQDESGMPNNRFLAERTGGTYSTLKVQPAELEDSGVYFCASSQNRGAGELFFGEGSRLTVL.

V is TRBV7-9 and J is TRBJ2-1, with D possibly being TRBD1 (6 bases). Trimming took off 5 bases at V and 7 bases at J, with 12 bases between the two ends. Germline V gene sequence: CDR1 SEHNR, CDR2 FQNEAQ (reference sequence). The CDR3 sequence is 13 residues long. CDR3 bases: TGTGCCAGCAGCCCCACTAGGGGGAATGAGCAGTTCTTC. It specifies CASSPTRGNEQFF.

CDR3 loop: CASSLSALGAFF. The CDR3, as DNA: TGTGCCAGCAGTTTATCTGCGCTTGGAGCTTTCTTT. The chain uses TRBV12-3 or TRBV12-4 and TRBJ1-1; D unresolved. This CDR3 is built from 12 residues. The V end was cut by 2 bases, the J end by 10 bases, with 11 bases between.